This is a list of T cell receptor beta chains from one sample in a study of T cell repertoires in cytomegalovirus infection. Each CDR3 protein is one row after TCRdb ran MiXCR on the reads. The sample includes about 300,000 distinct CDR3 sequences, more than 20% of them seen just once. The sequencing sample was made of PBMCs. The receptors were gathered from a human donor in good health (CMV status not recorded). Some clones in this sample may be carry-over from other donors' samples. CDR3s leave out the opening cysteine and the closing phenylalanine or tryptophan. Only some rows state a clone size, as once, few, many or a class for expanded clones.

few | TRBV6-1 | ASSVTARRGEEKLF
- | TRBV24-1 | ATSVTQETQY
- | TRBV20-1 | SASTAFYQETQY
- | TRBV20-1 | SAILFGGGYNEQF
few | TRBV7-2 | ASSSSGRKTDTQY
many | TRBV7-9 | ATQADIGSPLH
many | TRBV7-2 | ASSPPGTSRTGELF
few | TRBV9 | ASSVGSSSGWMDTQY
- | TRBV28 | ASSPGTGRGELF
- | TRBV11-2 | ASSRPSGTAYEQY
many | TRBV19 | ASSIGGSGKVQY
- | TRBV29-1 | SVDHNLREDTQY
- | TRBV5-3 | ASSTKAGGGTDTQY
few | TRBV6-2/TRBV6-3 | ASSYEGQGSYEQY
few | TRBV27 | ASGTFDPPEQY
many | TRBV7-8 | ASSRASGNEQF
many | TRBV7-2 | ASSLDSTGTYEQY
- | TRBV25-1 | ASSSGTGIPETQY
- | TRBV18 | ASSPQGALADTQY
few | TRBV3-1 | ASSKTSGGRYNEQF
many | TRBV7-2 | ASSLVSRGGETQY
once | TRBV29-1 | SVETGIETQY
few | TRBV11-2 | ASSFGWTNTEAF
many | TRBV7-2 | ASSLVASTGELF
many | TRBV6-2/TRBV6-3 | ASRRQLDGWEQY
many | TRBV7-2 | ASSPGTGDNQPQH
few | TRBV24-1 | ATSSGGDVSGELF
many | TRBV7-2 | ASSLASMGGVLFNEQF
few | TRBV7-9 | ASSYLGLDQSATNEKLF
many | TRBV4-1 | ASSQDRLTGLYT
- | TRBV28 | ATGTGALNTEAF
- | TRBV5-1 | ASSPGLAGGIPSTDTQY
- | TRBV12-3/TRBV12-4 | ASMVGLAGGADTQY
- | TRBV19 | ASSIAVTAQETQY
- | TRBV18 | ASSLFSEAASTDTQY
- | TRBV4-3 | ASSQTLPYEQY
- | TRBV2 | ASPRGVQETQY
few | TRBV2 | ASRNPGTFNTEAF
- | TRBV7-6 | ASSLGSTRNSPLH
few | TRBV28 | ASSQPGLAYEQY
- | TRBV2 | ASSERRGPLSGELF
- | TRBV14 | ASSQDQGSPLH